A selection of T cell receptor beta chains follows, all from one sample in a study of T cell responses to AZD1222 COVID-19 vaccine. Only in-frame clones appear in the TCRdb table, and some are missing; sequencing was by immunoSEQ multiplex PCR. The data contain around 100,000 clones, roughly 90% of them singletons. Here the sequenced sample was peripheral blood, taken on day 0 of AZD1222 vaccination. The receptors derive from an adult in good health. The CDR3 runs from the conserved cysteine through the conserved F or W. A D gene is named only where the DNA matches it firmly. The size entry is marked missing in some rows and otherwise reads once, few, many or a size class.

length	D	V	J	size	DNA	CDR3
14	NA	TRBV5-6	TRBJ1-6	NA	TGTGCCAGCAGCATGGGGGGATATAATTCACCCCTCCACTTT	CASSMGGYNSPLHF
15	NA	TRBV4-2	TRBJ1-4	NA	TGTGCCAGCAGCCCTAAACAGGGTTCGAATGAAAAACTGTTTTTT	CASSPKQGSNEKLFF
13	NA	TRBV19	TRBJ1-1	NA	TGTGCCAGTTTGGGGACCACTAGAACTGAAGCTTTCTTT	CASLGTTRTEAFF
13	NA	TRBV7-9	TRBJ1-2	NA	TGTGCCAGCAGCCCAGACAGCGACTATGGCTACACCTTC	CASSPDSDYGYTF
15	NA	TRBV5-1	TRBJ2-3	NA	TGCGCCAGCAGCTTGGATTCTCCTGACACAGATACGCAGTATTTT	CASSLDSPDTDTQYF
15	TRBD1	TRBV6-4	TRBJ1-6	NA	TGTGCCAGCAGTGACTCCTGGACAGGAAATTCACCCCTCCACTTT	CASSDSWTGNSPLHF
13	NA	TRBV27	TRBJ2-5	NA	TGTGCCAGCAGCTTAGGGACTCAAGAGACCCAGTACTTC	CASSLGTQETQYF
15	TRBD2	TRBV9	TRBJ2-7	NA	TGTGCCAGCAGCAACATAGCGGGAGGGCACGGAGAGCAGTACTTC	CASSNIAGGHGEQYF
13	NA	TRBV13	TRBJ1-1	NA	TGTGCCAGCAGCTTAGGAGTACAGGGTGAAGCTTTCTTT	CASSLGVQGEAFF
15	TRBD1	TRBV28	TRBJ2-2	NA	TGTGCCAGCAGTCCCCGGGACAGGGGGCACGGGGAGCTGTTTTTT	CASSPRDRGHGELFF
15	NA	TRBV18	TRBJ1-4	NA	TGTGCCAGCTCACGGATGGCGGTTCCTAATGAAAAACTGTTTTTT	CASSRMAVPNEKLFF
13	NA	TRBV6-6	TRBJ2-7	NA	TGTGCCAGCAGCGGAGCCCATGGAGGCGAGCAGTACTTC	CASSGAHGGEQYF
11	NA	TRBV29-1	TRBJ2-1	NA	TGCAGCGTATATGAACCGGGACATAAGATCTTC	CSVYEPGHKIF
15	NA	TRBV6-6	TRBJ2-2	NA	TGTGCCAGCAGCCTGGGGGCCAGCGGGACCGGGGAGCTGTTTTTT	CASSLGASGTGELFF
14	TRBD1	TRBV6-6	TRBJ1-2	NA	TGTGCCAGCTCCCGACAGGGTGATGACTATGGCTACACCTTC	CASSRQGDDYGYTF
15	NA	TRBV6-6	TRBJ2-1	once	TGTGCCAGCAGTAACACTCTTAGCTCCTACAATGAGCAGTTCTTC	CASSNTLSSYNEQFF
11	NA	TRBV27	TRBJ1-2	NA	TGTGCCAGCAATTTACTAGTGGGCTACACCTTC	CASNLLVGYTF
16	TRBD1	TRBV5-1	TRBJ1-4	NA	TGCGCCAGCAGCCCGACCGGACAGGCAACTAATGAAAAACTGTTTTTT	CASSPTGQATNEKLFF
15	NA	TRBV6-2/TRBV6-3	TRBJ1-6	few	TGTGCCAGCAGTTACTCAGGGTATCGGAATTCACCCCTCCACTTT	CASSYSGYRNSPLHF
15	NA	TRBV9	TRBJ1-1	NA	TGTGCCAGCAGCGTAGGGGCAGGGTCTGGCACTGAAGCTTTCTTT	CASSVGAGSGTEAFF
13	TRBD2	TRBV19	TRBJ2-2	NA	TGTGCCAGTATCGGGAGGGTCACCGGGGAGCTGTTTTTT	CASIGRVTGELFF
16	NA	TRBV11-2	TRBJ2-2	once	TGTGCCAGCAGCTTATTTGGCGGGACGAACACCGGGGAGCTGTTTTTT	CASSLFGGTNTGELFF
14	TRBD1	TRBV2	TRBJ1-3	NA	TGTGCCAGCAGGGACAGGGGAGGTGGAAACACCATATATTTT	CASRDRGGGNTIYF
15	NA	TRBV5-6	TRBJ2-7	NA	TGTGCCAGCAGCTCCAAACAGGGAGTCTCCTACGAGCAGTACTTC	CASSSKQGVSYEQYF
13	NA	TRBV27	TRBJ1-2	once	TGTGCCAGCAGTTTGGGCAGGCTGGGTGGCTACACCTTC	CASSLGRLGGYTF
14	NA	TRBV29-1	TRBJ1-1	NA	TGCAGCGTTGAAGGACAGGCGCTGAACACTGAAGCTTTCTTT	CSVEGQALNTEAFF
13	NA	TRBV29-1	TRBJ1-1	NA	TGCAGCGTTGACCTTTGGCCAAAAGATGAAGCTTTCTTT	CSVDLWPKDEAFF
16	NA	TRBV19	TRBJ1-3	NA	TGTGCCAGTAGGCAGACAGGAGACTCCTCTGGAAACACCATATATTTT	CASRQTGDSSGNTIYF
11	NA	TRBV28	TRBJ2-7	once	TGTGCCACCAGACAGAGTCGCGAGCAGTACTTC	CATRQSREQYF
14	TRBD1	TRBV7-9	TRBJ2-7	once	TGTGCCAGCAGCTTCCAACAGGGGTCCTACGAGCAGTACTTC	CASSFQQGSYEQYF
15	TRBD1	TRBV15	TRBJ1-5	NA	TGTGCCACCAGCAGAGAGGGACAGGGCTATCAGCCCCAGCATTTT	CATSREGQGYQPQHF
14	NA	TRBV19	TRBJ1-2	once	TGTGCCAGTAGTATCCCGCAGGGAAACTATGGCTACACCTTC	CASSIPQGNYGYTF
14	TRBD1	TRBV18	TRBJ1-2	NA	TGTGCCAGCTCACCTCCAGGACAGGGAAGTGGCTACACCTTC	CASSPPGQGSGYTF
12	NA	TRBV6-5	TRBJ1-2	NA	TGTGCCAGCAGCCTGGACAGAGATGGCTACACCTTC	CASSLDRDGYTF
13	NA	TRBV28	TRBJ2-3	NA	TGTGCCAGCGGGGCGGCTAGCACAGATACGCAGTATTTT	CASGAASTDTQYF
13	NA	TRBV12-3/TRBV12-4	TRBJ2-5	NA	TGTGCCAGCAGAAATCAGGGTAGGGAGACCCAGTACTTC	CASRNQGRETQYF
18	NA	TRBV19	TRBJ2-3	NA	TGTGCCAGTAGTATAGTAGGGCATGACATAGGGACCACAGATACGCAGTATTTT	CASSIVGHDIGTTDTQYF
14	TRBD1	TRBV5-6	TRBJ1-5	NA	TGTGCCAGCAGCTGGACAGGAGGGAATCAGCCCCAGCATTTT	CASSWTGGNQPQHF
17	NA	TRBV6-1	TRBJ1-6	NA	TGTGCCAGCAGTGAAGGTCTGGGGCTTGGGCATAATTCACCCCTCCACTTT	CASSEGLGLGHNSPLHF
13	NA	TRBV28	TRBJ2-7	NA	TGTGCCAGCAGTTTAGGCTGGCCTCAGGAGCAGTACTTC	CASSLGWPQEQYF
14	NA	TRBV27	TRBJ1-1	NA	TGTGCCAGCAGTTTAAAGGGAGGAAGGACTGAAGCTTTCTTT	CASSLKGGRTEAFF
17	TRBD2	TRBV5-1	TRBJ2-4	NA	TGCGCCAGCAGCCGGACTAGCGGGAGGGCCGAGGAAAACATTCAGTACTTC	CASSRTSGRAEENIQYF
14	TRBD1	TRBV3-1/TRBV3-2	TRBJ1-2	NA	TGTGCCAGCAGCCAAGTACAGGGGCTGAAAGGCTACACCTTC	CASSQVQGLKGYTF
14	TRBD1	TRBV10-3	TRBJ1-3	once	TGTGCCATCAGCGTAACAGGGGCTGGAAACACCATATATTTT	CAISVTGAGNTIYF
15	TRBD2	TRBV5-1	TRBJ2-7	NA	TGCGCCAGCAGACGGGAGGGCAATCTGGTTTCCGAGCAGTACTTC	CASRREGNLVSEQYF
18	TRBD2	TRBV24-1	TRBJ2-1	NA	TGTGCCACCAGTGATCCCAATTCGGGAGGGGCCTCCTACAATGAGCAGTTCTTC	CATSDPNSGGASYNEQFF
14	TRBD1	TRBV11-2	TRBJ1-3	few	TGTGCCAGCAGCGTACAGGGGGCTGGAAACACCATATATTTT	CASSVQGAGNTIYF
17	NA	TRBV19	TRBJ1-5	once	TGTGCCAGTAGTATCACGTCGGGGGTTGGAAAGTATCAGCCCCAGCATTTT	CASSITSGVGKYQPQHF
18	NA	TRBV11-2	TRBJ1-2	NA	TGTGCCAGCAGCTTAGACTTAGATGACAGGCTGCGTTCGTATGGCTACACCTTC	CASSLDLDDRLRSYGYTF
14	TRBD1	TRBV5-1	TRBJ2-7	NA	TGCGCCAGCAGGATGGATGCAGGGGGCTACGAGCAGTACTTC	CASRMDAGGYEQYF
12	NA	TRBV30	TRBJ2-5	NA	TGTGCCTGGAGTGTACACGGGGAGACCCAGTACTTC	CAWSVHGETQYF
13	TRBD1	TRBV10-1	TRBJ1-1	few	TGCGCCAGCACGGACAGGGGGCTGCTCCCGGCTTTCTTT	CASTDRGLLPAFF
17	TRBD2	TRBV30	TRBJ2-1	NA	TGTGCCTGGAGCAAGGGCATGGGGACTAGCGGGCTCAATGAGCAGTTCTTC	CAWSKGMGTSGLNEQFF
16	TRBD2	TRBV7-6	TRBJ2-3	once	TGTGCCAGCAGCTTAGCGTGGGGCGGGAGGTCGAATACGCAGTATTTT	CASSLAWGGRSNTQYF
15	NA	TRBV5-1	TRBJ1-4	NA	TGCGCCAGCAGCAAGGGGGGAAGAGAGGCCGAAAAACTGTTTTTT	CASSKGGREAEKLFF
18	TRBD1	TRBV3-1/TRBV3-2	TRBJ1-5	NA	TGTGCCAGCAGCCAAGTGCCTCTCGGACAGGGGGCTTTTCAGCCCCAGCATTTT	CASSQVPLGQGAFQPQHF
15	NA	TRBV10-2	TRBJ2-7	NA	TGCGCCAGGACCTCCCGGGACAAAAGATACTACGAGCAGTACTTC	CARTSRDKRYYEQYF
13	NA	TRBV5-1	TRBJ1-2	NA	TGCGCCAGCAGCCCTGACGGGGTCTATGGCTACACCTTC	CASSPDGVYGYTF